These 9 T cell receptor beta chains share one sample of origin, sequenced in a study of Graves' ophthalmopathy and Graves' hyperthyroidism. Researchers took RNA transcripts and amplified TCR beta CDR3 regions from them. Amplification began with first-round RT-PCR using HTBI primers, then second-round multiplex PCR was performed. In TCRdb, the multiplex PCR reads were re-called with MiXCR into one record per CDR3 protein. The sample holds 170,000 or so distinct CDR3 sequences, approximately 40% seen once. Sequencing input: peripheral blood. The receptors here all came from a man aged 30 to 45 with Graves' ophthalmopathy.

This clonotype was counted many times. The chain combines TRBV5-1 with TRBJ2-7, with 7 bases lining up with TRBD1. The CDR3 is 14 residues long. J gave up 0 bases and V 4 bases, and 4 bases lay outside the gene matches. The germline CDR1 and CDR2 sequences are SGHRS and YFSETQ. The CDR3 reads CASSRQGASYEQYF. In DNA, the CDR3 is TGCGCCAGCAGCAGACAGGGAGCCTCCTACGAGCAGTACTTC.

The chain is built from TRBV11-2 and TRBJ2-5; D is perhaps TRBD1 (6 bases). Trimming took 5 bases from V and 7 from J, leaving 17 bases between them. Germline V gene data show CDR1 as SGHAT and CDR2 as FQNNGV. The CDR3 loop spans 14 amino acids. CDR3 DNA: TGTGCCAGCAGCCAGATGGGGGACACCTTGACCCAGTACTTC. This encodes CASSQMGDTLTQYF. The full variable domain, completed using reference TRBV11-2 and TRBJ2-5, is EAGVAQSPRYKIIEKRQSVAFWCNPISGHATLYWYQQILGQGPKLLIQFQNNGVVDDSQLPKDRFSAERLKGVDSTLKIQPAKLEDSAVYLCASSQMGDTLTQYFGPGTRLLVL.

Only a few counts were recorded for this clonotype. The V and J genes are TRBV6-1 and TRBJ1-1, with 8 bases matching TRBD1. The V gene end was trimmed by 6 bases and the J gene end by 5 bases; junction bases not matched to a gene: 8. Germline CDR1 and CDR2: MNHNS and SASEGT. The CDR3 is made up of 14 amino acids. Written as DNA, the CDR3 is TGTGCCAGCAGAGACAGGGGCGGTGGGACTGAAGCTTTCTTT. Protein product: CASRDRGGGTEAFF.

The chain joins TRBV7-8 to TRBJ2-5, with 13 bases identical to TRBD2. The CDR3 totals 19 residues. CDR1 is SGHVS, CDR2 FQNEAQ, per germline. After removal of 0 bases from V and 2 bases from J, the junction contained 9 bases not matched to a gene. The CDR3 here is CASSLAKGLAGRFQETQYF. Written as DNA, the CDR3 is TGTGCCAGCAGCTTAGCGAAGGGACTAGCGGGAAGATTTCAAGAGACCCAGTACTTC. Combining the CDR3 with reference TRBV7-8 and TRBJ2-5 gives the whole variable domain GAGVSQSPRYKVAKRGQDVALRCDPISGHVSLFWYQQALGQGPEFLTYFQNEAQLDKSGLPSDRFFAERPEGSVSTLKIQRTQQEDSAVYLCASSLAKGLAGRFQETQYFGPGTRLLVL.

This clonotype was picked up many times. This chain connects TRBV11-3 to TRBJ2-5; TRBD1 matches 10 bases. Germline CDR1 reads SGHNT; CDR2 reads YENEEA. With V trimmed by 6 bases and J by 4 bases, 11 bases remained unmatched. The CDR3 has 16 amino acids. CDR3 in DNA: TGTGCCAGCAGTCAATCGGGGACAGGGGCCGCAGAGACCCAGTACTTC. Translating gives CASSQSGTGAAETQYF. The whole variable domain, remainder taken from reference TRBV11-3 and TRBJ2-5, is EAGVVQSPRYKIIEKKQPVAFWCNPISGHNTLYWYLQNLGQGPELLIRYENEEAVDDSQLPKDRFSAERLKGVDSTLKIQPAELGDSAVYLCASSQSGTGAAETQYFGPGTRLLVL.

CDR3 sequence: CASSSLPGQPYEQYF. The CDR3 nucleotides are TGTGCCAGCAGTTCCCTGCCGGGACAACCCTACGAGCAGTACTTC. J is TRBJ2-7 and V is TRBV28; a weak D match, TRBD1 (6 bases). The germline V and J ends were trimmed by 4 bases and 2 bases, with 15 bases remaining between them. Germline CDR1 reads MDHEN; CDR2 reads SYDVKM. The CDR3 spans 15 residues.

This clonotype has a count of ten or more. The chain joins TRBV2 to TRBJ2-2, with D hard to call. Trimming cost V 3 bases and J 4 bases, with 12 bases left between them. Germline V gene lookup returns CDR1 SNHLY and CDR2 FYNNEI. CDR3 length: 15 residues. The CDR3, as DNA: TGTGCCAGCAGTGAGGGGTTTAGTGGCACCGGGGAGCTGTTTTTT. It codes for CASSEGFSGTGELFF.

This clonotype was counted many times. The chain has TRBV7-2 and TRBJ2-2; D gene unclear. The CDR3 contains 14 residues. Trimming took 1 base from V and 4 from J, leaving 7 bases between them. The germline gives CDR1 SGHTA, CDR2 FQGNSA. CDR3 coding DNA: TGTGCCAGCAGCTTAGAAGAGGTCACCGGGGAGCTGTTTTTT. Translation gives CASSLEEVTGELFF.

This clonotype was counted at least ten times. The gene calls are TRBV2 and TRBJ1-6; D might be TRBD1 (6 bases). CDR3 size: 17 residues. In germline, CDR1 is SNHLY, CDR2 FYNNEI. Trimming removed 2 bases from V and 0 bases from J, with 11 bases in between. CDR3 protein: CASSETGAHSYNSPLHF. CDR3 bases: TGTGCCAGCAGTGAAACGGGGGCCCACTCCTATAATTCACCCCTCCACTTT.